The source of this TCR beta chain is a study of T-cell memory formation after mild COVID-19. This clonotype showed up just a few times. Germline V gene data show CDR1 as SGHTA and CDR2 as FQGNSA. The CDR3 sequence is 14 residues long. V was pared by 4 bases and J by 0 bases, with 3 bases of the junction left unmatched. TCRdb analysed the 5' RACE reads with MiXCR anew, one entry per CDR3 protein. This table has approximately 60,000 distinct CDR3 sequences, roughly 9.9% appearing once. V and J are TRBV7-2 and TRBJ2-7, with 7 nucleotides matching TRBD1. The source material was PBMCs or a T cell subset sorted from them (not recorded which). This clonotype originated in a man between 18 and 35 years old who had mild COVID-19 (a few samples of this study predate the infection). Cell type and time point are not known. CDR3 sequence (DNA): TGTGCCAGCAGCTCTACAGGGGACTCCTACGAGCAGTACTTC. Translation: CASSSTGDSYEQYF.